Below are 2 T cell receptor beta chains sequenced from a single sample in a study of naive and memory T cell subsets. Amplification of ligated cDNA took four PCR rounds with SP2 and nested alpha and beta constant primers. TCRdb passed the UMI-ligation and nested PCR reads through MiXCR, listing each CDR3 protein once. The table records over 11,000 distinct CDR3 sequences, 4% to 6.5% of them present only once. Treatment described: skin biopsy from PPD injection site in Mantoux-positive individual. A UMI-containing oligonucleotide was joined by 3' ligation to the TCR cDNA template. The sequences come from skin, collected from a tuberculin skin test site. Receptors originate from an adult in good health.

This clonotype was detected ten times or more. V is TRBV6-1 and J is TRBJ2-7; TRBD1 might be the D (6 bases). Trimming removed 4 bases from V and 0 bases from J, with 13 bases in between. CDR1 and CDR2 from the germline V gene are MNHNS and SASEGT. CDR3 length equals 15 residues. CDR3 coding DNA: TGTGCCAGCAGTGCACCGGTGGACAGCTCCTACGAGCAGTACTTC. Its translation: CASSAPVDSSYEQYF.

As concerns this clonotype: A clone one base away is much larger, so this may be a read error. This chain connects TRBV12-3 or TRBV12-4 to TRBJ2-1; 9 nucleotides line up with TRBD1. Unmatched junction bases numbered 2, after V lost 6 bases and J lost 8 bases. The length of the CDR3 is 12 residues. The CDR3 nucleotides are TGTGCCAGCAGGGACAGGGGCGATGAGCAGTTCTTC. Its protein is CASRDRGDEQFF.